The following is a T cell receptor beta chain sequence with its context. Its antigen is as yet unknown. Through a sample-barcoded 5' primer and a J-beta primer mix, a second PCR was run for roughly 7 to 11 cycles. TCRdb redid the calling of the 5' RACE reads with MiXCR, one entry per CDR3 protein. The sample includes around 1.5 million distinct CDR3 sequences, approximately 59% seen only once; the top ten take over 5%. The sample belongs to a study of blood T cells in healthy people across ages. Germline CDR1 is SGHTA and CDR2 is FQGNSA. Trimming left V 8 bases short and J 5 bases short, with 8 bases between. CDR3 size: 11 residues. Study outcomes and limitations: In these data, TCR beta diversity tracked strongly with naive T cell percentage. Measured against age, TCR beta diversity per million T cells decreased in a roughly linear manner.

The receptor comes from a young man in good health. Sequencing was done on a sample of blood. The chain joins TRBV7-2 to TRBJ2-3, with D unresolved. CDR3 sequence reads: CASLLGDTQYF. The CDR3 DNA is TGTGCCAGCCTTCTCGGAGATACGCAGTATTTT.